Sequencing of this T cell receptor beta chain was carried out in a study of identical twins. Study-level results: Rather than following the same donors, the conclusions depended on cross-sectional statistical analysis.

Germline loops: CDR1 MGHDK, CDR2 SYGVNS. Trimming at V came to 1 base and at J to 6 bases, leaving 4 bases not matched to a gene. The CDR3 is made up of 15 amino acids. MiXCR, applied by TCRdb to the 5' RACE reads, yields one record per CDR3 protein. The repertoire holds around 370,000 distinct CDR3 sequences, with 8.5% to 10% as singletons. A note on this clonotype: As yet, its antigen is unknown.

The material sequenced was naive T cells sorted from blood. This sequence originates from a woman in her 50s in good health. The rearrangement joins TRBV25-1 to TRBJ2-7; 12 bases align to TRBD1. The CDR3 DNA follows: TGTGCCAGCAGTGAATTGGGACAGGGGGCGAGCGAGCAGTACTTC. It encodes CASSELGQGASEQYF.